The present entry profiles one T cell receptor (beta chain) with its context. Germline V gives CDR1 SEHNR, CDR2 FQNEAQ (reference sequence). Trimming shortened V by 5 bases and J by 0 bases, and 17 bases separated the two germline ends. This CDR3 is 18 amino acids long. Authors' methods: From reference gene primer amplification, estimates of nucleated cell counts were derived. Libraries were prepared by immunoSEQ multiplex PCR; TCRdb keeps only in-frame clonotypes and omits some of them. V and J calls and clone size are those listed in that table; D and trimming were worked out from the DNA. Among fewer than 15,000 clones listed, 73% were seen once. This sample is part of a study of blood T cell repertoires in COVID-19. Study-level information: Samples representing acute and convalescent COVID-19 were sourced from the United States, Italy and Spain. Sources were T cells, B-cell-depleted T cells, or PBMCs; the material itself was cDNA or gDNA.

The receptor was isolated from a human donor in a cohort sampled during active COVID-19. The sequencing sample was made of peripheral blood. The chain recombines TRBV7-9 with TRBJ2-6; weak D call: TRBD1 (5 bases). The CDR3 bases are TGTGCCAGCAGCCCCATATGGGGCCTCAACTCTGGGGCCAACGTCCTGACTTTC. Its protein product is CASSPIWGLNSGANVLTF.